This T cell receptor (beta chain) was sequenced for a study of blood T cells in healthy people across ages. With 2 bases removed from V and 4 bases from J, the gap between germline ends came to 10 bases. The length of the CDR3 is 14 residues. Per germline, CDR1 SGHTA and CDR2 FQGTGA. With a J-beta primer mix and a sample-barcoded 5' primer, a second PCR ran roughly 6 to 11 cycles. TCRdb used MiXCR to reprocess the 5' RACE reads, holding one entry per CDR3 protein. Counted here are about 1.6 million distinct CDR3 sequences, 30% to 35% occurring once; the ten biggest clones make up around 10%. This clonotype was seen a handful of times.

The rearrangement links TRBV7-3 to TRBJ2-3; D is ambiguous. The sequencing input was blood. The source of this sequence is a woman in her 30s in good health. The CDR3 DNA sequence: TGTGCCAGCAGCTTAGCGGACGGATCAGATACGCAGTATTTT. Amino acid sequence: CASSLADGSDTQYF.